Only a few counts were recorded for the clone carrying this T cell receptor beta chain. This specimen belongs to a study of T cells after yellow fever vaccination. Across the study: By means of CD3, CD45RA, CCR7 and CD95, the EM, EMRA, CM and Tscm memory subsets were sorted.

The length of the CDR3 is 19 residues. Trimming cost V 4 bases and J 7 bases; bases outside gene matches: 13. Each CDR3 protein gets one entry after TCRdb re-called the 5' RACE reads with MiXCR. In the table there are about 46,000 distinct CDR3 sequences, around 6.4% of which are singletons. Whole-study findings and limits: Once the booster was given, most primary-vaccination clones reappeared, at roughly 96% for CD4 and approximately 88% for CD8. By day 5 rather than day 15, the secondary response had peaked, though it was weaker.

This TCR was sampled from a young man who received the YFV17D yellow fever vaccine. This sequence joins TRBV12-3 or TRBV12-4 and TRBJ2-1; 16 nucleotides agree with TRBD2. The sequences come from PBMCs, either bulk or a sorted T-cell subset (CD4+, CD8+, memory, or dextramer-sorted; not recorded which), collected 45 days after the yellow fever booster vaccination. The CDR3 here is CASSSGTSGRASPLNEQFF. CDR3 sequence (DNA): TGTGCCAGCAGTTCCGGGACTAGCGGGAGGGCCTCCCCGCTTAATGAGCAGTTCTTC.